This TCR beta chain was captured by sequencing in a study of identifying expanded T cells in peripheral blood. Study observations and caveats: About 1.2 clones differed between technical replicates, versus about 16 and 19 over time. Clone count variance between roughly 2-week samples rose with total template count.

The V end lost 1 base, the J end lost 4 bases, and 10 bases lay between the germline ends. This CDR3 has 14 residues. The germline V gene encodes CDR1 SGHDN and CDR2 FVKESK. With respect to this clone: The antigen is not known.

Healthy donors had no documented immune events, such as infections, while sampled. Sequencing was performed with immunoSEQ multiplex PCR; in TCRdb, only in-frame clones are kept and a portion is missing. Among 100,000 to 150,000 clones listed, about 88% were seen once. The TCR originated in a person aged 18 to 75 in good health. The sample comprised blood. The genes are TRBV14 and TRBJ1-2, with D perhaps TRBD1 (6 bases). The DNA for the CDR3 is TGTGCCAGCAGCCAAGCTAGGGGGATCTATGGCTACACCTTC. Amino acids: CASSQARGIYGYTF.